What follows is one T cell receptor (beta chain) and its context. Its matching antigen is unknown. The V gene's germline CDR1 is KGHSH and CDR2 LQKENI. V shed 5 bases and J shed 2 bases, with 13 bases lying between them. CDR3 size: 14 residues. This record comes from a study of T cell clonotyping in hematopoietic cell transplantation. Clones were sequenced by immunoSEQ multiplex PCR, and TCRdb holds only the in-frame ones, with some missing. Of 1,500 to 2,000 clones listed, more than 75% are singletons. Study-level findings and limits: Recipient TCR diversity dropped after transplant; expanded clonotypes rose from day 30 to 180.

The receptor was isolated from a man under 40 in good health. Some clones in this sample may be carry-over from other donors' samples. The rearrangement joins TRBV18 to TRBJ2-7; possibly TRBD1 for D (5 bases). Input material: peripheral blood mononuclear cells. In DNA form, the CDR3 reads TGTGCCAGCTCAATCAGGGCTGTCGCCTACGAGCAGTACTTC. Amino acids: CASSIRAVAYEQYF. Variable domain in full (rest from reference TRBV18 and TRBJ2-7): NAGVMQNPRHLVRRRGQEARLRCSPMKGHSHVYWYRQLPEEGLKFMVYLQKENIIDESGMPKERFSAEFPKEGPSILRIQQVVRGDSAAYFCASSIRAVAYEQYFGPGTRLTVT.